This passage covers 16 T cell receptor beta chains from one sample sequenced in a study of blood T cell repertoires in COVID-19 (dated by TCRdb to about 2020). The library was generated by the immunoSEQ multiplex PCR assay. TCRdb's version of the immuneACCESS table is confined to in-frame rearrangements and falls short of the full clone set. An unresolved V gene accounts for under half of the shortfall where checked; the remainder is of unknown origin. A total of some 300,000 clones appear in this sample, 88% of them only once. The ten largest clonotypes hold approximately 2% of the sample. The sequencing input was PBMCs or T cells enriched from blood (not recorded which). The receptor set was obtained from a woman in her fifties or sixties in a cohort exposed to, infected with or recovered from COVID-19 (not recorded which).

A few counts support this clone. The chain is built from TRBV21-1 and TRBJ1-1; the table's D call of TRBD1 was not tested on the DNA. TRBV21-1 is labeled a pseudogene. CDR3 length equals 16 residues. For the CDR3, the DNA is TGTGCCAGCAGCAAAGAGGCAGGGGGCGGCTGTTCTGAAGCTTTCTTT. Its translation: CASSKEAGGGCSEAFF.

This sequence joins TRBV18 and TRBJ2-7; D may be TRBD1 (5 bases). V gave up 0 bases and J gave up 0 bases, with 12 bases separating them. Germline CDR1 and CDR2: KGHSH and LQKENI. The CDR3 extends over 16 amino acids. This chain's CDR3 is CASSPPVGRASYEQYF. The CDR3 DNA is TGTGCCAGCTCACCACCGGTAGGCAGGGCCTCCTACGAGCAGTACTTC.

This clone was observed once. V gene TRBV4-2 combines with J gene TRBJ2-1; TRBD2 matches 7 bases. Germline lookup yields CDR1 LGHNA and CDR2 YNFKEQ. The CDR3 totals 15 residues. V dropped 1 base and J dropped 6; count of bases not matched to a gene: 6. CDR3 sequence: CASSQVGGGSNEQFF. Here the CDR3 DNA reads TGTGCCAGCAGCCAAGTCGGGGGAGGGTCCAATGAGCAGTTCTTC.

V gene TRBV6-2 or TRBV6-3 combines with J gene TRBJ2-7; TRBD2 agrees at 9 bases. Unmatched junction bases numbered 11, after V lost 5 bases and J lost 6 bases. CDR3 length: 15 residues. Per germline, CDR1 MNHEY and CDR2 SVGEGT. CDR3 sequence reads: CASSVSGLAGTEQYF. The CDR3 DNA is TGTGCCAGCAGTGTCAGCGGGCTAGCGGGGACCGAGCAGTACTTC.

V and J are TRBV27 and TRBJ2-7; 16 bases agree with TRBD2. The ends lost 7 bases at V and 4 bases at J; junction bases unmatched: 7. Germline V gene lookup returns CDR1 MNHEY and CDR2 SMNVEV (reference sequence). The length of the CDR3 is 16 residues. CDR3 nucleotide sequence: TGTGCCAGCATCGGGACTAGCGGGAGGGCCGGATACGAGCAGTACTTC. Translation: CASIGTSGRAGYEQYF.

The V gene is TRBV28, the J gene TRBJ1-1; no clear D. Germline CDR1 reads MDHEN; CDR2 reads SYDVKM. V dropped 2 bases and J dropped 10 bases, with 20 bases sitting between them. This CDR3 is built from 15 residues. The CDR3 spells CASSLISSLQYLAFF. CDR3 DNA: TGTGCCAGCAGTTTAATCTCAAGTTTACAGTATTTAGCTTTCTTT.

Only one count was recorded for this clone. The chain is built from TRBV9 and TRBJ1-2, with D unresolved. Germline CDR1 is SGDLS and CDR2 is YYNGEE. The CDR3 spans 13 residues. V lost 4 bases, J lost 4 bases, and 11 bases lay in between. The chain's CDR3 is CASSPRGTYGYTF. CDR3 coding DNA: TGTGCCAGCAGCCCTCGAGGAACCTATGGCTACACCTTC. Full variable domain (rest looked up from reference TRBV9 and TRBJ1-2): DSGVTQTPKHLITATGQRVTLRCSPRSGDLSVYWYQQSLDQGLQFLIQYYNGEERAKGNILERFSAQQFPDLHSELNLSSLELGDSALYFCASSPRGTYGYTFGSGTRLTVV.

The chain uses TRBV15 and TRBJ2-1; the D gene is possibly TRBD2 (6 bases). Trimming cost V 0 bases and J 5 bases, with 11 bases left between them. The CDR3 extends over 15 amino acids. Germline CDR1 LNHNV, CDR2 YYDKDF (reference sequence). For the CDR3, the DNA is TGTGCCACCAGCAGAGATATCGGGAGAGACAATGAGCAGTTCTTC. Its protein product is CATSRDIGRDNEQFF.

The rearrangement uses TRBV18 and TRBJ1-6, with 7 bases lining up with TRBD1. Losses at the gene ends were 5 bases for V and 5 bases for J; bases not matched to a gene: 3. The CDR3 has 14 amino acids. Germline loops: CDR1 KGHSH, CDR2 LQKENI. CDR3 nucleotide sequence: TGTGCCAGCTCATCCGGGACAGATAATTCACCCCTCCACTTT. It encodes CASSSGTDNSPLHF.

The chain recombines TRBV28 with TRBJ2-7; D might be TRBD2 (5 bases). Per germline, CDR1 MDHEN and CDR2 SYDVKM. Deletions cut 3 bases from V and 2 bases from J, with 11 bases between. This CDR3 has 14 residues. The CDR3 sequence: CASSFFGNAYEQYF. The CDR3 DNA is TGTGCCAGCAGTTTCTTCGGGAATGCCTACGAGCAGTACTTC.

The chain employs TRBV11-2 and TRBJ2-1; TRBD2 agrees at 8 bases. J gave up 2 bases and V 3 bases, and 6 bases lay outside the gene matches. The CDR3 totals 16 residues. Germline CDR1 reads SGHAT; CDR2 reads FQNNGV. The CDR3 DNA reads TGTGCCAGCAGCTTTATACTAGCGGACGCCTACAATGAGCAGTTCTTC. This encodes CASSFILADAYNEQFF. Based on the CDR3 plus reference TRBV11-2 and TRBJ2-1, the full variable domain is EAGVAQSPRYKIIEKRQSVAFWCNPISGHATLYWYQQILGQGPKLLIQFQNNGVVDDSQLPKDRFSAERLKGVDSTLKIQPAKLEDSAVYLCASSFILADAYNEQFFGPGTRLTVL.

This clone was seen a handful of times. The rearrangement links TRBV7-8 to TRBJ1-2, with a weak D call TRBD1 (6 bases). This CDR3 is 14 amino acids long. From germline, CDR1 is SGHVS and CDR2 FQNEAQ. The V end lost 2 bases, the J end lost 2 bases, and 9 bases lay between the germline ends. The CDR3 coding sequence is TGTGCCAGCAGCTTAATTGGGACAAACTATGGCTACACCTTC. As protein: CASSLIGTNYGYTF.

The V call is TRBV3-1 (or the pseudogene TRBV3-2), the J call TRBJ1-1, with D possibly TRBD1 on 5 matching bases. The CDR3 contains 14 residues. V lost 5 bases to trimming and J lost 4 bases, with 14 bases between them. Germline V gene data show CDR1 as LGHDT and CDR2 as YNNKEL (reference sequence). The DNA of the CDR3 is TGTGCCAGCAGCTTAAGGGGTGTCGGCACTGAAGCTTTCTTT. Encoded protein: CASSLRGVGTEAFF.

The CDR3 DNA follows: TGCGCCAGCAGCGGCGGGGGAGGGAACGCCTACAATGAGCAGTTCTTC. Encoded protein: CASSGGGGNAYNEQFF. This rearrangement joins TRBV5-1 to TRBJ2-1; 7 bases match TRBD2. V lost 4 bases to trimming and J lost 2 bases; unmatched junction nucleotides: 9. The CDR3 consists of 16 residues. The germline V gene has CDR1 SGHRS and CDR2 YFSETQ.

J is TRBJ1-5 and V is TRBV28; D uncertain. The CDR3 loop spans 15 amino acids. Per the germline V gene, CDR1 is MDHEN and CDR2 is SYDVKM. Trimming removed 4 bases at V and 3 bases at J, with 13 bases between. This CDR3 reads CASSSPRLHNQPQHF. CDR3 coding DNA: TGTGCCAGCAGTTCCCCTCGACTGCACAATCAGCCCCAGCATTTT. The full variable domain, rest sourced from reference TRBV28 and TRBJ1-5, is DVKVTQSSRYLVKRTGEKVFLECVQDMDHENMFWYRQDPGLGLRLIYFSYDVKMKEKGDIPEGYSVSREKKERFSLILESASTNQTSMYLCASSSPRLHNQPQHFGDGTRLSIL.

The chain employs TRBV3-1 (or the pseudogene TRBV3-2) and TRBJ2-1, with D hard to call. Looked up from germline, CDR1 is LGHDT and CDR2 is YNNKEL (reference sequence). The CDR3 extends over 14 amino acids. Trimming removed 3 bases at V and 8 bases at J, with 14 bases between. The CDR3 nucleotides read TGTGCCAGCAGCCACCCCTCGTACGAGGATGAGCAGTTCTTC. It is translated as CASSHPSYEDEQFF.